The clone carrying this T cell receptor beta chain has more than one count but fewer than ten. Its antigen is unknown. The data were obtained in a study of T cells after yellow fever vaccination. Study results and caveats: Post-booster repertoires contained most primary-vaccination clones again (roughly 97% CD4, over 70% CD8).

From germline, CDR1 is SGHNT and CDR2 YENEEA. V dropped 7 bases and J dropped 12 bases, with 6 bases sitting between them. The CDR3 covers 8 residues. TCRdb processed the 5' RACE reads anew with MiXCR; each CDR3 protein has one entry. The sample consists of fewer than 350,000 distinct CDR3 sequences, roughly 3.5% of them appearing once. This TCR was recovered from a man aged 18 to 30 who received the YFV17D yellow fever vaccine. This sample comprised PBMCs, obtained on the day of the yellow fever booster vaccination. The J gene is TRBJ1-1, the V gene TRBV11-3; no reliable D call. The CDR3 nucleotides read TGTGCCAGCAATTGGTCTTTCTTT. Amino acids: CASNWSFF.